This T cell receptor (beta chain) was recorded in a study of spatial heterogeneity in lung cancer. TCR cDNA molecules were tagged individually, and each one carried a unique molecular identifier. TCRdb analysed the 5' RACE reads with MiXCR anew, one entry per CDR3 protein. This sample yields around 4,800 distinct CDR3 sequences, of which around an eighth are seen a single time; about a quarter belongs to the top ten. Study observations and caveats: It was found that expanded intratumoral alpha and beta TCR counts tracked tumor mutation counts.

Described time point: sample taken at primary tumor resection. Donation came from around 72 patients with untreated early-stage non-small cell lung cancer. This clonotype has a single count. As yet, its antigen is unknown. With the library built for alpha chains, this beta chain is off target and its frequency is not meaningful. With 3 bases removed from V and 1 base from J, the gap between germline ends came to 11 bases. This CDR3 contains 15 residues. Germline V gene data show CDR1 as KGHDR and CDR2 as SFDVKD. The sequenced sample was lung tumor tissue, obtained at surgery. This sequence joins TRBV24-1 and TRBJ2-5, with D perhaps matching TRBD1 (6 bases). The TCR comes from a male donor with early-stage non-small cell lung cancer. The CDR3 loop reads CATSDGQRLQETQYF. The CDR3 coding sequence is TGTGCCACCAGTGATGGACAGCGTCTCCAAGAGACCCAGTACTTC.